A single sample gave rise to the 7 T cell receptor beta chains below, sequenced in a study of T cells after yellow fever vaccination (dated by TCRdb to the late 2010s). The meaning of the sample's treatment or condition label: live attenuated yellow fever vaccine strain. Library method: 5' RACE. Data came from an Illumina HiSeq 2500. TCRdb reran the public reads through fastp at Q25 and MiXCR, keeping productive beta chains. Every distinct CDR3 protein forms one entry, paired with its most common genes and DNA. The sample data list tens of thousands of distinct CDR3 sequences, and almost 8% of these were observed just once. The top ten clonotypes cover around 38% of the sample. This specimen was CD8+ T cells sorted from PBMCs, taken on the day of the yellow fever booster vaccination. These receptor sequences come from a man aged 25 to 40 who received the YFV17D yellow fever vaccine.

This clonotype was observed a handful of times. The gene calls are TRBV27 and TRBJ2-7; maybe TRBD1 (5 bases). The CDR3 consists of 16 residues. The ends were cut back, 5 bases at V and 0 bases at J, with 17 bases in the middle. Per germline, CDR1 MNHEY and CDR2 SMNVEV (reference sequence). The CDR3 protein is CASSPQPGQSSYEQYF. As DNA, the CDR3 is TGTGCCAGCAGTCCCCAACCCGGACAAAGCTCCTACGAGCAGTACTTC.

This clonotype was counted at least ten times. The genes are TRBV6-5 and TRBJ2-7, with D unresolved. This CDR3 has 13 residues. The V end was cut by 2 bases, the J end by 0 bases, with 5 bases between. Germline CDR1 and CDR2: MNHEY and SVGAGI. The CDR3 region is CASSYGNSYEQYF. CDR3 DNA: TGTGCCAGCAGTTACGGCAACTCCTACGAGCAGTACTTC.

This sequence joins TRBV6-2 or TRBV6-3 and TRBJ1-2; 8 bases agree with TRBD1. The trim removed 0 bases at V and 6 bases at J, leaving 9 bases unmatched. The germline V gene has CDR1 MNHEY and CDR2 SVGEGT. The CDR3 covers 16 residues. The CDR3 protein is CASSYSGQGASDGYTF. CDR3 coding DNA: TGTGCCAGCAGTTACTCCGGGCAGGGGGCTAGCGATGGCTACACCTTC.

A few counts support this clonotype. V and J are TRBV15 and TRBJ2-7; TRBD1 agrees at 9 bases. This CDR3 region has 15 residues. The germline V gene has CDR1 LNHNV and CDR2 YYDKDF (reference sequence). V lost 4 bases, J lost 0 bases, and 4 bases stayed unmatched. The CDR3 DNA sequence: TGTGCCACCAGCAACGGACAGGGGAGCTCCTACGAGCAGTACTTC. Translating it yields CATSNGQGSSYEQYF.

This clonotype came up many times. The V gene is TRBV20-1, the J gene TRBJ2-7; TRBD2 aligns across 8 bases. V trimming: 3 bases; J trimming: 3 bases; junction bases outside the gene matches: 13. CDR1 and CDR2 from the germline V gene are DFQATT and SNEGSKA (reference sequence). This CDR3 is 16 amino acids long. CDR3 sequence: CSARPTVTSDIYEQYF. For the CDR3, the DNA is TGCAGTGCTAGGCCTACAGTGACTAGCGATATCTACGAGCAGTACTTC.

The chain links TRBV15 to TRBJ2-5; D is ambiguous. V dropped 0 bases and J dropped 5 bases, with 19 bases sitting between them. CDR1 and CDR2 from the germline V gene are LNHNV and YYDKDF (reference sequence). The CDR3 is 17 residues long. CDR3 residues: CATSRDTYLGGFETQYF. CDR3 nucleotides: TGTGCCACCAGCAGAGATACATACCTAGGTGGGTTTGAGACCCAGTACTTC.

Only a few counts were recorded for this clonotype. The CDR3 DNA follows: TGTGCCAGCAGTCCTCCGAGGCTAGCCGGTTACAATGAGCAGTTCTTC. This gives the protein CASSPPRLAGYNEQFF. The V call is TRBV6-5, the J call TRBJ2-1; D might be TRBD2 (5 bases). The CDR3 has 16 amino acids. The V gene's germline CDR1 is MNHEY and CDR2 SVGAGI. V lost 5 bases to trimming and J lost 4 bases, with 18 bases between them.